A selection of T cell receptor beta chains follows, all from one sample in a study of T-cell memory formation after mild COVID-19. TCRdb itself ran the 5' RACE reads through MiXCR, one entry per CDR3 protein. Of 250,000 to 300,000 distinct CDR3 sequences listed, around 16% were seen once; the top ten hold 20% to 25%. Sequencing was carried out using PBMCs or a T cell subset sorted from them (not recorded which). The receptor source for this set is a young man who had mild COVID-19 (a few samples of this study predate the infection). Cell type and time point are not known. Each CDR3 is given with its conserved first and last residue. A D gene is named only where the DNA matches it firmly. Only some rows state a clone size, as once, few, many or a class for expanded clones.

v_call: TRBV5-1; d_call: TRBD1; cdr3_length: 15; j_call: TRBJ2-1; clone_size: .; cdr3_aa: CASSSGQGSYNEQFF; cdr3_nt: TGCGCCAGCAGCTCTGGACAGGGATCCTACAATGAGCAGTTCTTC
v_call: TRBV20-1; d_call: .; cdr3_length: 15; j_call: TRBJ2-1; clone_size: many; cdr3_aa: CSARWARHSYNEQFF; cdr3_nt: TGCAGTGCTAGGTGGGCCCGACACTCCTACAATGAGCAGTTCTTC
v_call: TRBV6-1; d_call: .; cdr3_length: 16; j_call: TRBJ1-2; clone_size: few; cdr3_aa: CASSEPQGLSLYGYTF; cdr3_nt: TGTGCCAGCAGTGAGCCTCAGGGACTCTCCCTCTATGGCTACACCTTC
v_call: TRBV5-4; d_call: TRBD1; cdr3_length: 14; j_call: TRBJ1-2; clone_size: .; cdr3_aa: CASSLGQGVFGYTF; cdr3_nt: TGTGCCAGCAGCTTAGGCCAGGGGGTTTTCGGCTACACCTTC
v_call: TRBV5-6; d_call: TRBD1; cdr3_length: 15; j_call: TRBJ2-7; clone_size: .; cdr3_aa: CASSRAGTGLYEQYF; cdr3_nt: TGTGCCAGCAGCAGAGCCGGGACAGGACTCTACGAGCAGTACTTC
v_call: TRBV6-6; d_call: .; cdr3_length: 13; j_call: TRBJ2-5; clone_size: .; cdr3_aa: CASSYEDRETQYF; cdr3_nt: TGTGCCAGCAGTTACGAGGACCGAGAGACCCAGTACTTC
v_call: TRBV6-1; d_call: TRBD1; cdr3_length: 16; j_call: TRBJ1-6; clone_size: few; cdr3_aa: CASSHDLTGENSPLHF; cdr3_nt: TGTGCCAGCAGTCATGACCTTACAGGGGAGAATTCACCCCTCCACTTT
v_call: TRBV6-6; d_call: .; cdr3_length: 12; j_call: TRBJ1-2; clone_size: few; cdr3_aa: CASERGSRGYTF; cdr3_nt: TGTGCCAGCGAACGAGGTTCCCGGGGCTACACCTTC
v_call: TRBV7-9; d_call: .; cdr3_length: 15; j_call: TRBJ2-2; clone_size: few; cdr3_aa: CASSRGGVRAGELFF; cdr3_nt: TGTGCCAGCAGCCGCGGAGGGGTTCGGGCCGGGGAGCTGTTTTTT
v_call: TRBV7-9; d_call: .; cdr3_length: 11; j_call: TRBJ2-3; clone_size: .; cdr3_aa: CASSLGWPQYF; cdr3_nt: TGTGCCAGCAGCTTAGGGTGGCCGCAGTATTTT
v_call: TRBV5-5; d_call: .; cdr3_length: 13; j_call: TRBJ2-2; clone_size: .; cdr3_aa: CASSFSYTGELFF; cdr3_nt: TGTGCCAGCAGCTTCTCCTACACCGGGGAGCTGTTTTTT
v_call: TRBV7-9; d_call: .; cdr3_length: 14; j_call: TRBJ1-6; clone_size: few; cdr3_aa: CASRNTGINSPLHF; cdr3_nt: TGTGCCAGCAGAAATACAGGGATTAATTCACCCCTCCACTTT
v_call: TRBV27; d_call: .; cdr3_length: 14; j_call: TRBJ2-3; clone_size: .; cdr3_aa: CASSLMGAWDTQYF; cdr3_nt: TGTGCCAGCAGTTTAATGGGGGCGTGGGATACGCAGTATTTT
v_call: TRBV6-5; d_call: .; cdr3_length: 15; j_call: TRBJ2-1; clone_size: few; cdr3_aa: CASSYVQGRYNEQFF; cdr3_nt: TGTGCCAGCAGTTACGTGCAGGGGAGGTACAATGAGCAGTTCTTC
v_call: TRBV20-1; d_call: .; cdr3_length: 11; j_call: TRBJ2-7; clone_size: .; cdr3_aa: CSASQGGEQYF; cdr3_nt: TGCAGTGCTAGTCAGGGAGGCGAGCAGTACTTC
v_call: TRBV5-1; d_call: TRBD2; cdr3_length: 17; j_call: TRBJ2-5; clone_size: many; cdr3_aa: CASSRGLAGADQETQYF; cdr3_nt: TGCGCCAGCAGCAGGGGACTAGCGGGGGCTGACCAAGAGACCCAGTACTTC
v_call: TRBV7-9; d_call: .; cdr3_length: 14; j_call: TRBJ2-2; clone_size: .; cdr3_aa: CASRGQTNTGELFF; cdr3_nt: TGTGCCAGTAGGGGCCAGACGAACACCGGGGAGCTGTTTTTT
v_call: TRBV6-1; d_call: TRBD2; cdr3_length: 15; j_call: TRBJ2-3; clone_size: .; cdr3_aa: CASSDTSGVPDTQYF; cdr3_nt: TGTGCCAGCAGTGATACTAGCGGGGTCCCAGATACGCAGTATTTT
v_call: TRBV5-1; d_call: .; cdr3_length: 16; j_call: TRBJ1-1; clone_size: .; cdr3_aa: CVSSLAMGNPNTEAFF; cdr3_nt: TGCGTCAGCAGCTTGGCCATGGGGAACCCGAATACTGAAGCTTTCTTT
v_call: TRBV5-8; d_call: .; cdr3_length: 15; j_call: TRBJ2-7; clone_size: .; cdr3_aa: CASDPGVGQSYEQYF; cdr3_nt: TGTGCCAGCGACCCTGGGGTCGGACAGTCCTACGAGCAGTACTTC
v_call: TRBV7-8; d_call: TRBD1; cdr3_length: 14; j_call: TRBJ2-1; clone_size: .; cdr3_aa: CASRPGQGFFEQFF; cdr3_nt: TGTGCCAGCAGACCGGGACAGGGGTTTTTTGAGCAGTTCTTC
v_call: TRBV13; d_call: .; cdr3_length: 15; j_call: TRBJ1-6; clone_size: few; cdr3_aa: CASSGMAGDNSPLHF; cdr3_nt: TGTGCCAGCAGTGGGATGGCAGGAGATAATTCACCCCTCCACTTT
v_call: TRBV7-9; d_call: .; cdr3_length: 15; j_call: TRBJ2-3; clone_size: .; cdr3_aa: CASSTRTEEPDTQYF; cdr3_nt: TGTGCCAGCAGCACTCGGACGGAGGAGCCAGATACGCAGTATTTT
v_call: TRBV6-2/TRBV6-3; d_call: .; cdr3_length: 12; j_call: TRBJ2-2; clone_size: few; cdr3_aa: CASKRHTGELFF; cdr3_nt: TGTGCCAGCAAACGACACACCGGGGAGCTGTTTTTT
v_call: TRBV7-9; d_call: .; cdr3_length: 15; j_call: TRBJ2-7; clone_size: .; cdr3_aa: CASSLEAGRRYEQYF; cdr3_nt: TGTGCCAGCAGCTTAGAGGCAGGGCGACGCTACGAGCAGTACTTC
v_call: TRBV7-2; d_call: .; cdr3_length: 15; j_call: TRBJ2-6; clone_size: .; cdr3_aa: CASSSTGTGANVLTF; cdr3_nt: TGTGCCAGCAGCTCCACAGGGACTGGGGCCAACGTCCTGACTTTC
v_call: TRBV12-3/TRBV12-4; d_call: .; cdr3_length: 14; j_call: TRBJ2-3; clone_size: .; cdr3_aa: CASSLTRRGDTQYF; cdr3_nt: TGTGCCAGCAGCTTAACTCGGCGGGGAGATACGCAGTATTTT
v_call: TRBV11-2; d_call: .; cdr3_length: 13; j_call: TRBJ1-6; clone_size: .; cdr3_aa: CASSLAANSPLHF; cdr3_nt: TGTGCCAGCAGCTTGGCAGCAAATTCACCCCTCCACTTT
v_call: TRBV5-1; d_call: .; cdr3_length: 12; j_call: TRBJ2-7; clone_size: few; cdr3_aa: CASSPARDEQYF; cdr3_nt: TGCGCCAGCAGCCCCGCCAGGGACGAGCAGTACTTC
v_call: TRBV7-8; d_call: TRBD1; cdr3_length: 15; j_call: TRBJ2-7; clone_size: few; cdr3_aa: CASSLSGTAAYEQYF; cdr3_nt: TGTGCCAGCAGCTTATCCGGGACAGCCGCCTACGAGCAGTACTTC
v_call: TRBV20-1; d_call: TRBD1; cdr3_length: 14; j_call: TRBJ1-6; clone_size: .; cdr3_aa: CSASPDRVSSPLHF; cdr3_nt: TGCAGTGCTAGTCCGGACAGGGTTTCTTCACCCCTCCACTTT
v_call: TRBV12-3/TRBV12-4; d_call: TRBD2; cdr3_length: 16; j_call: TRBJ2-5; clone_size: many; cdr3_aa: CASSFGLAGVQETQYF; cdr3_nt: TGTGCCAGCAGTTTCGGGCTAGCGGGGGTTCAAGAGACCCAGTACTTC
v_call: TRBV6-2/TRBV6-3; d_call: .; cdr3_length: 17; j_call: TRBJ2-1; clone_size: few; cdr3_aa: CASRTSHTSLAGNEQFF; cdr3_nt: TGTGCCAGCAGAACTTCCCATACTAGTCTCGCGGGCAATGAGCAGTTCTTC
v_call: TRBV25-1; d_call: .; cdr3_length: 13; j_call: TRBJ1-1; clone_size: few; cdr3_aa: CASSPLDNTEAFF; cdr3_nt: TGTGCCAGCAGTCCTTTAGATAACACTGAAGCTTTCTTT
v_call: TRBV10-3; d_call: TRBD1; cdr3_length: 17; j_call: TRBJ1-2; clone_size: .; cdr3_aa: CAISEGVLDREVVGYTF; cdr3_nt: TGTGCCATCAGTGAGGGCGTTCTGGACAGGGAAGTCGTGGGCTACACCTTC
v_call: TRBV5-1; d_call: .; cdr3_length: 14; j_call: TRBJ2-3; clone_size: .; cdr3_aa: CASSFGALTDTQYF; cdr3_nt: TGCGCCAGCAGCTTTGGGGCCCTCACAGATACGCAGTATTTT
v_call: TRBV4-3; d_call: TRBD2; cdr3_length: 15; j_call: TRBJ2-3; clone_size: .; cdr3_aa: CASSQLAGVTDTQYF; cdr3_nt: TGCGCCAGCAGCCAACTAGCGGGGGTCACAGATACGCAGTATTTT
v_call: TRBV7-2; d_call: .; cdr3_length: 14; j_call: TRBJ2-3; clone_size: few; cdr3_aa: CASSPSRGRDTQYF; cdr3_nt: TGTGCCAGCAGCCCCTCCCGGGGCAGGGATACGCAGTATTTT
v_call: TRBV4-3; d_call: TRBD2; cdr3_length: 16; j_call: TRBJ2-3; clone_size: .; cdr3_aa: CASSQGRGGATDTQYF; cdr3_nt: TGCGCCAGCAGCCAAGGGCGGGGAGGGGCGACAGATACGCAGTATTTT
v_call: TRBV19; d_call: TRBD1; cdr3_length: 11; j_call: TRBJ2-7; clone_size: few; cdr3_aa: CASTQGDEQYF; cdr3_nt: TGTGCCAGCACACAGGGGGACGAGCAGTACTTC
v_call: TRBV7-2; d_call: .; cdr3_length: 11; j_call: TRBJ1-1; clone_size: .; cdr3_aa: CASSSDYLAFF; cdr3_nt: TGTGCCAGCAGCTCGGACTACCTAGCTTTCTTT
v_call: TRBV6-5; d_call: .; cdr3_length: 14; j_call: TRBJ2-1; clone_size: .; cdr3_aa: CASSYSPGAGEQFF; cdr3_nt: TGTGCCAGCAGTTACTCGCCAGGGGCAGGTGAGCAGTTCTTC
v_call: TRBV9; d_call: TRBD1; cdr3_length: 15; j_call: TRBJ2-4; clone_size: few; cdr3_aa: CASSVTGTDQNIQYF; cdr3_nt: TGTGCCAGCAGCGTAACCGGGACAGACCAAAACATTCAGTACTTC
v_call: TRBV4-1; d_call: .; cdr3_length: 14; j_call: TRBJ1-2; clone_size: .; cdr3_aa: CASSQDADSYGYTF; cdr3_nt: TGCGCCAGCAGCCAAGATGCGGATAGCTATGGCTACACCTTC
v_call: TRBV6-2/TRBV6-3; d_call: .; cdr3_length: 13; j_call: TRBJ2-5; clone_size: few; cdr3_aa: CASSYGGSETQYF; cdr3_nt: TGTGCCAGCAGTTATGGAGGGTCTGAGACCCAGTACTTC
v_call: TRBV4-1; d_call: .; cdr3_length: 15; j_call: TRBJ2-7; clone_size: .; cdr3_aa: CASSHPLGNTYEQYF; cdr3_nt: TGCGCCAGCAGCCATCCCCTCGGGAACACCTACGAGCAGTACTTC
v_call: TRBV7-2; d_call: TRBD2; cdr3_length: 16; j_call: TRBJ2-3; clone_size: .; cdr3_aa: CASSPTSGGAPDTQYF; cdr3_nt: TGTGCCAGCAGTCCGACTAGCGGGGGGGCCCCAGATACGCAGTATTTT
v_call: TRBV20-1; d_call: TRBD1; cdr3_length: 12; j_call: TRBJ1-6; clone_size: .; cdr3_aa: CSGRDRNSPLHF; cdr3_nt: TGCAGTGGCCGGGACAGGAATTCACCCCTCCACTTT
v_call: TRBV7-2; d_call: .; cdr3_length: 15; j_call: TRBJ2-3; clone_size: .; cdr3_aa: CASSFRAGDTDTQYF; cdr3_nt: TGTGCCAGCAGCTTTCGGGCAGGGGACACAGATACGCAGTATTTT
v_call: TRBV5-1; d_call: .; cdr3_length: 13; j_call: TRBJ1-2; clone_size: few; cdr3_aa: CASARSSDYGYTF; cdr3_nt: TGCGCCAGCGCTCGGAGCTCTGATTATGGCTACACCTTC
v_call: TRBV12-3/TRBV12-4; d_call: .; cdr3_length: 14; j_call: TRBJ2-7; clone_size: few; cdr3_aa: CASQNTGILHEQYF; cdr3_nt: TGTGCCAGCCAGAATACGGGAATTCTCCACGAGCAGTACTTC
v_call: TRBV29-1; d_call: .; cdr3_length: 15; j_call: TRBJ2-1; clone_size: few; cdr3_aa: CSVVGAGSEDNEQFF; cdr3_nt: TGCAGCGTTGTAGGCGCAGGGTCGGAGGACAATGAGCAGTTCTTC
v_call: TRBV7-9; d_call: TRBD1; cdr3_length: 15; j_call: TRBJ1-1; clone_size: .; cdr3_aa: CASSLQGAPWTEAFF; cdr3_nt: TGTGCCAGCAGCTTACAGGGGGCGCCGTGGACTGAAGCTTTCTTT
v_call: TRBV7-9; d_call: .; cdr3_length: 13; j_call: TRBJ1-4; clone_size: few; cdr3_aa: CASATPPNEKLFF; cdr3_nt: TGTGCCAGCGCGACACCGCCGAATGAAAAACTGTTTTTT
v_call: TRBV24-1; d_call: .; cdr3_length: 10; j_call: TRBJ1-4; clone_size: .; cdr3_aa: CATRNEKLFF; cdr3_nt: TGTGCCACCAGGAATGAAAAACTGTTTTTT